This T cell receptor (beta chain) is drawn from a study of shared clonotypes between healthy human individuals. Study findings and constraints: Clonotypes that were shared across a few donors made up roughly 5% of naive CD4 clonotypes.

Assay used: immunoSEQ multiplex PCR; TCRdb lists only in-frame clones, some missing. The data show some 2 million clones, approximately 94% seen once. V was trimmed by 2 bases and J by 3 bases, leaving 12 bases between them. This CDR3 has 15 residues. Germline CDR1 is MNHEY and CDR2 is SMNVEV (reference sequence). A word on this clone: The antigen is not known.

Positively selected for CCR7, the CD45RO-negative cells used as naive CD8 cells excluded terminally differentiated effector memory CD45RA+ cells. The V and J genes are TRBV27 and TRBJ2-3; no clear D. This clonotype was sampled from a man between 18 and 29 years old in good health. The specimen sequenced was naive CD8+ T cells sorted from blood. In DNA form, the CDR3 reads TGTGCCAGCAGTTTACAGTGGGGTGGAACAGATACGCAGTATTTT. Its protein is CASSLQWGGTDTQYF.